This T cell receptor (beta chain) originates from a study of blood T cell repertoires in COVID-19. In the study overall: Donors in the United States, Italy and Spain gave samples during acute or convalescent COVID-19.

Authors' data handling: Nucleated cell counts were estimated from reference gene primer amplification. The data were produced by immunoSEQ multiplex PCR, yet TCRdb's version contains in-frame clones alone and is incomplete. Clone size and V and J calls were adopted from that table, with D and trimming inferred from the DNA. The table has 200,000 to 250,000 clones, about four fifths seen once; the top ten hold less than 2.5%. Material: peripheral blood. The receptor was isolated from an older woman with acute or convalescent COVID-19.

CDR3 region: CASSQRLAGGQNTGELFF. The CDR3 coding sequence is TGTGCCAGCAGCCAAAGACTAGCGGGGGGTCAGAACACCGGGGAGCTGTTTTTT. This sequence joins TRBV11-2 and TRBJ2-2; 13 bases agree with TRBD2. J gave up 1 base and V 5 bases, and 7 bases lay outside the gene matches. The V gene's germline CDR1 is SGHAT and CDR2 FQNNGV. CDR3 size: 18 residues.